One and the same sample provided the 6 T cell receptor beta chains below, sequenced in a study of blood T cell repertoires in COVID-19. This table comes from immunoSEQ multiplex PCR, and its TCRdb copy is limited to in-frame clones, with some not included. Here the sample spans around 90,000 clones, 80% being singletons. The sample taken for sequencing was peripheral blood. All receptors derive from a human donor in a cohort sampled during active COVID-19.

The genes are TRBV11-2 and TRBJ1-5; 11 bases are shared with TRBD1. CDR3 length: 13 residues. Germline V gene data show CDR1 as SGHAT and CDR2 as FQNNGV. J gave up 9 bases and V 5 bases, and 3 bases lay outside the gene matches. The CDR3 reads CASSADRGLPQHF. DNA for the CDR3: TGTGCCAGCAGCGCGGACAGGGGGCTGCCCCAGCATTTT.

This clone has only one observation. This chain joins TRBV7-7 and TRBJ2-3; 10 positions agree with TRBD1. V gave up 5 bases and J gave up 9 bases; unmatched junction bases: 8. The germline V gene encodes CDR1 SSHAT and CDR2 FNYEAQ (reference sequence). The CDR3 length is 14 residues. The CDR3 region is CASSRPGTGATQYF. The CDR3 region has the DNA TGTGCCAGCAGCCGTCCCGGGACAGGGGCAACGCAGTATTTT.

CDR3 protein: CASLNRVGEQFF. The CDR3 DNA follows: TGTGCCAGCTTGAACAGGGTGGGAGAGCAGTTCTTC. This chain uses TRBV12-3 or TRBV12-4 with TRBJ2-1, with D possibly being TRBD1 (6 bases). V lost 8 bases to trimming and J lost 10 bases, with 15 bases between them. CDR3 length: 12 amino acids.

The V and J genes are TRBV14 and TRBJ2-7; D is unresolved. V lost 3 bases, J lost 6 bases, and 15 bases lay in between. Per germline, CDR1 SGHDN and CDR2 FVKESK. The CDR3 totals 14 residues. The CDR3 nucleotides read TGTGCCAGCAGCCAGCTCCGTAGCTCGGGCGAGCAGTACTTC. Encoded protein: CASSQLRSSGEQYF.

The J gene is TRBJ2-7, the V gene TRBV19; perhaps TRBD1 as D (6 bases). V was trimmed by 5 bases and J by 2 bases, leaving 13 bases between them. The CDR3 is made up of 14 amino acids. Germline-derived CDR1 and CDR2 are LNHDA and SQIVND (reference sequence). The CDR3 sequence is CASSPQGFAYEQYF. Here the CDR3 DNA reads TGTGCCAGTAGTCCGCAGGGGTTCGCCTACGAGCAGTACTTC.

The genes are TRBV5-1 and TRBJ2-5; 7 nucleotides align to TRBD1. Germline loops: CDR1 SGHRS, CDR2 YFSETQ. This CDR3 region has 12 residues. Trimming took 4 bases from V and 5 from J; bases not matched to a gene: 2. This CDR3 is CASSQDRETQYF. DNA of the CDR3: TGCGCCAGCAGCCAGGACAGGGAGACCCAGTACTTC. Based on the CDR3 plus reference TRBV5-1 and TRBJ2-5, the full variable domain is KAGVTQTPRYLIKTRGQQVTLSCSPISGHRSVSWYQQTPGQGLQFLFEYFSETQRNKGNFPGRFSGRQFSNSRSEMNVSTLELGDSALYLCASSQDRETQYFGPGTRLLVL.